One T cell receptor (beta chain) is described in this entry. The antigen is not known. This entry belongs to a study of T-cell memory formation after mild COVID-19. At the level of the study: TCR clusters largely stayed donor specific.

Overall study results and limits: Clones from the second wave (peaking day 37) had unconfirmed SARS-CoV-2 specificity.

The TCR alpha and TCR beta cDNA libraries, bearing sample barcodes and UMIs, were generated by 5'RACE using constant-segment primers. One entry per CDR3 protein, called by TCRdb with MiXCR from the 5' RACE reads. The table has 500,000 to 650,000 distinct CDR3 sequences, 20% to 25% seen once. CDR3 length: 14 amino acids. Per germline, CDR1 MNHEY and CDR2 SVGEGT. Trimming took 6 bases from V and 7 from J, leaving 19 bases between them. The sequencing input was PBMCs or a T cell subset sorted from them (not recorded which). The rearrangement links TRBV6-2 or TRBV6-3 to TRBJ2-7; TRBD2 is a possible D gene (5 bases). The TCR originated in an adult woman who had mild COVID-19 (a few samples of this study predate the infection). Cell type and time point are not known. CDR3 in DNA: TGTGCCAGCAGGGACCCCCTCGATCGGGAAGAGCAGTACTTC. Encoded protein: CASRDPLDREEQYF.